This T cell receptor beta chain was observed in a study of monozygotic twins with inflammatory bowel disease (dated by TCRdb to about 2019). The study in broad terms: The full study comprised 30 or so monozygotic twin pairs: nine German pairs (four IBD-concordant, five IBD-discordant) and 19 IBD-discordant Danish pairs. Within discordant pairs, disease-associated traits were sought mainly by comparing IBD patients with their genetically identical healthy co-twins. Each individual had, on average, about 151 000 unique TCRalpha sequences and 181 000 unique TCRbeta sequences available for analysis. Summary of the overall study and its limitations: TCRbeta repertoire diversity, by inverse Simpson index, was decreased in IBD patients compared with their healthy co-twins. Repertoire similarity did not differ between concordant and discordant twins, possibly due to limited statistical power. The results gave no support for a single strong signal or clonotype linked to IBD. IBD patients shared fewer clonotypes with other individuals than healthy twins did, most markedly in patients showing signs of disease activity. Background noise and inter-individual variability may have been introduced into the repertoires by the differing immunosuppressive treatments among patients. Distinction between different T cell subtypes could not be achieved in the analysis.

As concerns this clonotype: The antigen it recognizes is unknown.

From the germline V gene, CDR1 is SGHDT and CDR2 is YYEEEE. Inclusive of the bounding cysteine and phenylalanine, the CDR3 is 14 residues long. DNA is not recorded here. The method behind the library was 5' RACE. Each TCR library was prepared from 3,000 to 4,000 ng of total RNA. For each sample, cDNA synthesis with SMARTScribe reverse transcriptase was split into eight separate reactions. During cDNA synthesis, template switching introduced unique molecular identifiers that contained a 6-nucleotide sample barcode. TCRalpha and TCRbeta cDNA was amplified by two nested PCRs of roughly 15 and 9 cycles, with bead purification after each PCR. Before amplification, the cDNA was both treated with uracil DNA-glycosylase and purified with the QIAquick PCR purification kit. The second PCR added Illumina TruSeq-compatible adapters along with sample-specific barcodes. Library quality and concentration were assessed using TapeStation and Qubit, and about 5 ng of each library was pooled. Sequencing of the pooled libraries was done on an Illumina HiSeq2500 single-index Rapid Run using custom sequencing primers and 2 x 100 bp reads. On the study's bioinformatics: PCR and sequencing errors were corrected by UMI-based consensus assembly using MiGEC version 1.2.6. MiXCR version 2.1.1 was used to carry out V(D)J alignment, clonotype assembly and CDR3 extraction. Gene usage, clonotype sharing and MAIT/NKT TCR abundance were normalised by analysing the top 1000, 10 000 and 20 000 clonotypes per sample. Diversity was computed as the inverse Simpson index with the vegan R package after downsampling to 27 000 UMIs. Statistical testing used paired Mann-Whitney U tests on the discordant twin pairs and applied Benjamini-Hochberg correction for multiple testing. Each entry corresponds to one CDR3 protein sequence from reads that TCRdb reprocessed, and DNA is not given. The V and J calls and clone size are TCRdb's, not the authors'. Per the sample table, the count is some 400,000 distinct CDR3 sequences. 2% to 3% of the sample comes from the top ten.

From each donor, a 2.5 ml peripheral blood sample was drawn into PAXgene tubes and stored at -80 degrees C. Without T cell sorting, total RNA was isolated from whole blood using the PAXgene blood miRNA kit on an automated QIAcube. Peripheral blood from monozygotic twin pairs concordant or discordant for inflammatory bowel disease was subjected to deep TCRalpha and TCRbeta repertoire profiling with unique molecular barcoding. For every twin pair, smoking habits were documented, and each individual was categorised as a current, former or never smoker. Sample: blood. This sequence was found in a human donor with ulcerative colitis or Crohn's disease, or a healthy co-twin of an affected twin (not recorded which). This chain joins TRBV5-6 to TRBJ1-1; TCRdb indicates TRBD1, and absent DNA this call remains unverified. The CDR3 amino acid sequence is: CASSYDRGLTEAFF.